These 9 T cell receptor beta chains were sequenced from one sample in a study of blood T cells in healthy people across ages. Through a sample-barcoded 5' primer and a J-beta primer mix, a second PCR was run for about 6 to 12 cycles. TCRdb re-called the 5' RACE reads through MiXCR, storing one row per CDR3 protein. The sample holds roughly 1,100,000 distinct CDR3 sequences, roughly a quarter seen once. These data also formed part of another study, on T cells of mothers and their children.

Sequencing used blood. The receptors were sampled from a girl under 10 years old in good health.

This clonotype was recorded a few times. The rearrangement uses TRBV7-2 and TRBJ1-2, with 8 bases aligning to TRBD1. Trimming cost V 4 bases and J 4 bases; bases outside gene matches: 5. The CDR3 covers 14 residues. CDR1 is SGHTA, CDR2 FQGNSA, per germline. CDR3 residues: CASSWDRQSYGYTF. For the CDR3, the DNA is TGTGCCAGCAGCTGGGACAGGCAGAGCTATGGCTACACCTTC.

This chain uses TRBV6-5 with TRBJ2-7; a possible D gene is TRBD1 (6 bases). V dropped 2 bases and J dropped 1 base, with 9 bases sitting between them. CDR1 and CDR2 (germline): MNHEY, SVGAGI. The CDR3 sequence is 14 residues long. In nucleotides, the CDR3 is TGTGCCAGCAGTTACAACGGACAGTCCTACGAGCAGTACTTC. As protein: CASSYNGQSYEQYF.

The chain recombines TRBV3-1 with TRBJ1-6; D not certain. V shed 1 base and J shed 10 bases, with 11 bases lying between them. Per germline, CDR1 LGHDT and CDR2 YNNKEL (reference sequence). The CDR3 consists of 14 residues. The CDR3 DNA is TGTGCCAGCAGCCAAGTTCAACTAGGATCACCCCTCCACTTT. Protein product: CASSQVQLGSPLHF.

This clonotype was seen more than once but under ten times. The gene calls are TRBV27 and TRBJ2-1; 12 nucleotides agree with TRBD2. V trimming: 3 bases; J trimming: 6 bases; junction bases outside the gene matches: 6. The CDR3 sequence is 16 residues long. Germline V gene sequence: CDR1 MNHEY, CDR2 SMNVEV (reference sequence). The CDR3, as DNA: TGTGCCAGCAGTTTCCCACTAGCGGGAGGTCCCAATGAGCAGTTCTTC. The encoded protein is CASSFPLAGGPNEQFF.

The chain is built from TRBV7-9 and TRBJ2-3; TRBD1 aligns across 9 bases. Germline V gene sequence: CDR1 SEHNR, CDR2 FQNEAQ (reference sequence). This CDR3 has 16 residues. The ends lost 6 bases at V and 1 base at J; junction bases unmatched: 8. In DNA, the CDR3 is TGTGCCAGCAGGTCCACAGGGGGCGGTGGCACAGATACGCAGTATTTT. Translation gives CASRSTGGGGTDTQYF.

The rearrangement uses TRBV6-1 and TRBJ2-1; D uncertain. The CDR3 is 13 residues long. Germline V gives CDR1 MNHNS, CDR2 SASEGT. V lost 1 base to trimming and J lost 6 bases, with 7 bases between them. The CDR3 region is CASSEDQVNEQFF. DNA for the CDR3: TGTGCCAGCAGTGAAGATCAGGTCAATGAGCAGTTCTTC.

This clonotype was picked up many times. V is TRBV9 and J is TRBJ2-7; unclear D gene. CDR1 and CDR2 from the germline V gene are SGDLS and YYNGEE. The germline V and J ends were trimmed by 0 bases and 2 bases, with 12 bases remaining between them. The length of the CDR3 is 15 residues. CDR3 nucleotides: TGTGCCAGCAGCGTAGGACCCCAAGTGCCCTACGAGCAGTACTTC. Amino acid sequence: CASSVGPQVPYEQYF.

This clonotype has more than one count but fewer than ten. The genes are TRBV3-1 and TRBJ2-5; TRBD1 matches 7 bases. The J call may be mistaken, given a closer DNA end match to TRBJ2-1. This CDR3 comprises 16 residues. Germline assignment: CDR1 LGHDT and CDR2 YNNKEL (reference sequence). The CDR3 protein is CASSRIDRVGYNEQFF. As DNA, the CDR3 is TGTGCCAGCAGCCGCATCGACAGGGTAGGCTACAATGAGCAGTTCTTC.

A few counts support this clonotype. Mismatch with germline at one junction end may stem from a read error. This chain links TRBV29-1 with TRBJ1-1; D uncertain. The CDR3 is 14 amino acids. CDR1 SQVTM and CDR2 ANQGSEA come from the germline V gene. DNA for the CDR3: TGCAGCGTTGAAGTTCTCCTTGGGAACACTGAAGCTTCCTTT. This translates into CSVEVLLGNTEASF.